Following are 31 T cell receptor beta chains from one sample sequenced in a study of OX40 agonist ivuxolimab in advanced cancers. Data came from immunoSEQ multiplex PCR; TCRdb stores just in-frame clones and leaves some out. Altogether fewer than 55,000 clones are present, about 85% being singletons, with the ten largest covering around 25%. Material: CD4+ or CD8+ T cells sorted from blood, obtained in a trial of the OX40 agonist ivuxolimab. Every receptor here comes from an adult with an advanced solid tumor such as melanoma, head and neck, liver or kidney cancer.

The chain recombines TRBV2 with TRBJ1-2; TRBD1 matches at 7 bases. J was trimmed by 0 bases and V by 7 bases; bases with no gene match: 8. The CDR3 runs 15 residues. CDR1 is SNHLY and CDR2 is FYNNEI in the germline V gene. The CDR3 coding sequence is TGTGCCAGCACCCGGCCCGGGACAGCTAACTATGGCTACACCTTC. Translating it yields CASTRPGTANYGYTF.

This clone occurred once. The CDR3, as DNA: TGTGCCAGCAGTCCCCTCAGGGCGAGCGGGGCATTCTACGAGCAGTACTTC. The encoded protein is CASSPLRASGAFYEQYF. The J gene is TRBJ2-7, the V gene TRBV27, with 7 bases matching TRBD2. Losses at the gene ends were 5 bases for V and 3 bases for J; bases not matched to a gene: 16. CDR1 is MNHEY and CDR2 is SMNVEV in the germline V gene (reference sequence). The CDR3 covers 17 residues.

V and J are TRBV18 and TRBJ2-7, with D perhaps matching TRBD1 (6 bases). Germline V gene lookup returns CDR1 KGHSH and CDR2 LQKENI. Trimming shortened V by 2 bases and J by 0 bases, and 8 bases separated the two germline ends. This CDR3 is built from 14 residues. CDR3 region: CASSPRDTSYEQYF. The CDR3 nucleotides read TGTGCCAGCTCACCAAGGGACACCTCCTACGAGCAGTACTTC.

The chain employs TRBV27 and TRBJ2-1, with D tentatively TRBD2 (6 bases). The V and J ends lost 3 bases and 8 bases respectively, with 14 bases between them. Germline CDR1 reads MNHEY; CDR2 reads SMNVEV (reference sequence). This CDR3 is built from 14 residues. CDR3 coding DNA: TGTGCCAGCAGTTTCATGGGTAGCGGCGATGAGCAGTTCTTC. This sequence encodes CASSFMGSGDEQFF.

For the CDR3, the DNA is TGTGCCAGCAGTTACTCGAAGGGCGCTGAAGCTTTCTTT. This gives the protein CASSYSKGAEAFF. This chain links TRBV6-5 with TRBJ1-1; D unresolved. This CDR3 region has 13 residues. Germline CDR1 MNHEY, CDR2 SVGAGI. V was clipped by 0 bases and J by 6 bases, with 8 bases between them.

To note about this clone: Other DNA sequences within the sample encode an identical CDR3. V is TRBV13 and J is TRBJ2-2; no clear D gene. This CDR3 comprises 12 residues. Germline CDR1 reads PRHDT; CDR2 reads FYEKMQ (reference sequence). V dropped 5 bases and J dropped 2 bases, with 3 bases sitting between them. The DNA of the CDR3 is TGTGCCAGCAGCCCTAACACCGGGGAGCTGTTTTTT. This codes for CASSPNTGELFF.

The V call is TRBV7-6, the J call TRBJ2-7; TRBD1 aligns across 9 bases. The germline V gene has CDR1 SGHVS and CDR2 FNYEAQ. Germline trimming cut 0 bases from V and 2 bases from J; bases unmatched to any gene: 2. The CDR3 spans 15 residues. CDR3 sequence reads: CASSLARQGAYEQYF. The CDR3 bases are TGTGCCAGCAGCTTAGCCAGACAGGGGGCCTACGAGCAGTACTTC.

The chain combines TRBV5-5 with TRBJ2-1; possibly TRBD2 for D (6 bases). Trimming stripped 5 bases from V and 15 bases from J, with 15 bases between. CDR3 length: 11 residues. From germline, CDR1 is SGHKS and CDR2 YYEKEE (reference sequence). This CDR3 reads CASSSGTPRFF. DNA for the CDR3: TGTGCCAGCAGTTCCGGGACTCCAAGGTTCTTC.

V and J are TRBV28 and TRBJ2-7; possible D gene TRBD1, 6 bases. There are 15 residues in the CDR3. V shed 7 bases and J shed 0 bases, with 16 bases lying between them. Germline assignment: CDR1 MDHEN and CDR2 SYDVKM. This CDR3 is CASKLGAIPSYEQYF. The CDR3 nucleotides are TGTGCCAGCAAACTGGGGGCTATCCCCTCCTACGAGCAGTACTTC.

This clone was recorded only once. V is TRBV29-1 and J is TRBJ2-1; no firm D call. The CDR3 spans 10 residues. V was cut by 4 bases and J by 5 bases, with 3 bases left in between. From germline, CDR1 is SQVTM and CDR2 ANQGSEA. The chain's CDR3 is CSVGDNEQFF. The CDR3 nucleotides read TGCAGCGTTGGGGACAATGAGCAGTTCTTC.

A remark on this clone: Other nucleotide sequences in the sample specify the same CDR3. V is TRBV5-4 and J is TRBJ2-7; D possibly matches TRBD1 or TRBD2 (5 bases each). This CDR3 spans 13 amino acids. Germline CDR1 SGHNT, CDR2 YYREEE (reference sequence). V gave up 4 bases and J gave up 1 base, with 9 bases separating them. CDR3 in DNA: TGTGCCAGCAGCCCGAGGGGATCCTACGAGCAGTACTTC. It specifies CASSPRGSYEQYF.

The J gene is TRBJ1-4, the V gene TRBV6-5; no clear D. The CDR3 has 14 amino acids. Germline loops: CDR1 MNHEY, CDR2 SVGAGI. Trimming took off 6 bases at V and 0 bases at J, with 8 bases between the two ends. The CDR3 coding sequence is TGTGCCAGCAGCAACGGTGCAACTAATGAAAAACTGTTTTTT. It encodes CASSNGATNEKLFF.

CDR3 nucleotide sequence: TGTGCCAGCAGTGAATGGTCCACCAATCAGCCCCAGCATTTT. This sequence encodes CASSEWSTNQPQHF. This chain joins TRBV2 and TRBJ1-5, with D uncertain. The V and J ends lost 2 bases and 3 bases respectively, with 8 bases between them. Germline CDR1 and CDR2: SNHLY and FYNNEI. The CDR3 sequence is 14 residues long.

The chain is built from TRBV28 and TRBJ1-1; a possible D gene is TRBD1 (5 bases). V was clipped by 3 bases and J by 8 bases, with 7 bases between them. Germline CDR1 reads MDHEN; CDR2 reads SYDVKM. The CDR3 spans 11 residues. As DNA, the CDR3 is TGTGCCAGCAGTTTCGGGACCGAAGCTTTCTTT. Protein product: CASSFGTEAFF.

By share, this clone ranks as medium-sized. This chain links TRBV28 with TRBJ1-2, with D hard to call. Germline V gene data show CDR1 as MDHEN and CDR2 as SYDVKM. This CDR3 is built from 9 residues. CDR3 sequence (DNA): TGTGCGAAGCTCCACGGCTACACCTTC. It encodes CAKLHGYTF.

The rearrangement joins TRBV27 to TRBJ1-2; no firm D call. The V and J ends lost 1 base and 2 bases respectively, with 5 bases between them. Germline V gives CDR1 MNHEY, CDR2 SMNVEV (reference sequence). The CDR3 is 13 amino acids. Written as DNA, the CDR3 is TGTGCCAGCAGTTTATTGGGGAACTATGGCTACACCTTC. It encodes CASSLLGNYGYTF.

Of note for this clone: Within the sample, other DNA sequences also encode this same CDR3. This chain uses TRBV12-5 with TRBJ1-1; D might be TRBD1 (5 bases). The CDR3 spans 13 residues. V lost 2 bases, J lost 3 bases, and 7 bases lay in between. CDR1 and CDR2 from the germline V gene are LGHNT and FRNRAP. The CDR3: CASGLSRDTEAFF. In nucleotides, the CDR3 is TGTGCTAGTGGTTTGAGCAGGGACACTGAAGCTTTCTTT.

The genes are TRBV4-1 and TRBJ2-5; 9 bases align to TRBD2. The germline V gene has CDR1 MGHRA and CDR2 YSYEKL. This CDR3 region has 16 residues. Trimming at V came to 1 base and at J to 5 bases, leaving 8 bases not matched to a gene. The CDR3 sequence is CASSQVFAGGRETQYF. As DNA, the CDR3 is TGCGCCAGCAGCCAAGTCTTCGCGGGGGGGCGTGAGACCCAGTACTTC.

The chain links TRBV9 to TRBJ2-2; 7 bases match TRBD2. This CDR3 contains 18 residues. Germline loops: CDR1 SGDLS, CDR2 YYNGEE. V lost 3 bases and J lost 2; bases outside the gene matches: 13. DNA of the CDR3: TGTGCCAGCAGCGGGGGCCTGACTAGCCCTAACAACACCGGGGAGCTGTTTTTT. Translated, it gives CASSGGLTSPNNTGELFF.

The V and J genes are TRBV27 and TRBJ2-3; D gene uncertain. The CDR3 loop spans 12 amino acids. Germline assignment: CDR1 MNHEY and CDR2 SMNVEV (reference sequence). V was trimmed by 7 bases and J by 3 bases, leaving 8 bases between them. CDR3 nucleotide sequence: TGTGCCAGCACCGACGAGACAGATACGCAGTATTTT. This encodes CASTDETDTQYF.

The chain links TRBV10-3 to TRBJ1-5; D remains ambiguous. Germline CDR1 ENHRY, CDR2 SYGVKD. Trimming removed 0 bases at V and 0 bases at J, with 9 bases between. This CDR3 contains 16 residues. The CDR3 is CAISESLGDSNQPQHF. DNA of the CDR3: TGTGCCATCAGTGAGTCATTGGGAGATAGCAATCAGCCCCAGCATTTT.

The V and J genes are TRBV30 and TRBJ2-7; D unclear. CDR1 is GTSNPN and CDR2 is SVGIG in the germline V gene (reference sequence). The length of the CDR3 is 13 residues. V shed 1 base and J shed 9 bases, with 16 bases lying between them. DNA of the CDR3: TGTGCCTGGAGTGGGTTAAATCAAAGGTGGCAGTACTTC. Its protein product is CAWSGLNQRWQYF.

The chain joins TRBV5-1 to TRBJ2-7; weak D call: TRBD2 (5 bases). This CDR3 has 18 amino acids. In germline, CDR1 is SGHRS, CDR2 YFSETQ. Deletions cut 0 bases from V and 2 bases from J, with 21 bases between. In DNA form, the CDR3 reads TGCGCCAGCAGCTTGGGGTTCGGTTTCGCAGCGGCAGCCTACGAGCAGTACTTC. Its protein product is CASSLGFGFAAAAYEQYF.

The chain recombines TRBV5-6 with TRBJ2-7, with 9 nucleotides matching TRBD2. CDR3 length: 14 residues. The junction had 2 bases not matched to a gene; V was cut back by 1 base and J by 3 bases. CDR1 and CDR2 (germline): SGHDT, YYEEEE. The CDR3 nucleotides read TGTGCCAGCAGCTTGCAGCGGGGGGTCTACGAGCAGTACTTC. Translating it yields CASSLQRGVYEQYF.

CDR3 region: CASSLDGSSGGPLYEQYF. CDR3 in DNA: TGCGCCAGCAGCTTGGATGGGTCTAGCGGGGGGCCCCTCTACGAGCAGTACTTC. This chain connects TRBV5-1 to TRBJ2-7, with 11 nucleotides matching TRBD2. Germline CDR1 reads SGHRS; CDR2 reads YFSETQ. This CDR3 contains 18 residues. Trimming took 0 bases from V and 3 from J; bases not matched to a gene: 11.

V is TRBV11-2 and J is TRBJ2-1, with D tentatively TRBD1 (6 bases). Trimming left V 5 bases short and J 0 bases short, with 14 bases between. This CDR3 has 16 residues. In germline, CDR1 is SGHAT, CDR2 FQNNGV. The CDR3 DNA follows: TGTGCCAGCAGCCCCTGGGGGCAGAGCTCCTACAATGAGCAGTTCTTC. The encoded protein is CASSPWGQSSYNEQFF.

For this clone: At the DNA level, this CDR3 is encoded by other sequences in the same sample as well. This sequence joins TRBV11-2 and TRBJ2-7; D might be TRBD1 (6 bases). This CDR3 is built from 12 residues. V was shortened by 3 bases and J by 3 bases, with 6 bases between the two germline ends. CDR1 SGHAT and CDR2 FQNNGV come from the germline V gene. CDR3 bases: TGTGCCAGCAGCTTGGACAGCTACGAGCAGTACTTC. The encoded protein is CASSLDSYEQYF.

The sample holds a few counts of this clone. The rearrangement uses TRBV28 and TRBJ1-5; 7 positions agree with TRBD1. V dropped 4 bases and J dropped 6; count of bases not matched to a gene: 6. The V gene's germline CDR1 is MDHEN and CDR2 SYDVKM. There are 14 residues in the CDR3. The CDR3 DNA reads TGTGCCAGCAGTTCGAGGGGGCAGGGTCAGCCCCAGCATTTT. Its protein product is CASSSRGQGQPQHF.

The genes are TRBV30 and TRBJ2-7, with TRBD1 matching 7 bases. The germline gives CDR1 GTSNPN, CDR2 SVGIG (reference sequence). This CDR3 is built from 14 residues. With 0 bases clipped from V and 7 bases from J, the junction kept 9 bases outside the gene matches. The CDR3 nucleotides are TGTGCCTGGAGTGTAGGGACAGCGCCCAGGGAGCAGTACTTC. This sequence encodes CAWSVGTAPREQYF.

The CDR3: CSVVRSRSYEQYF. The CDR3 DNA reads as TGCAGCGTTGTTAGGAGTAGGTCCTACGAGCAGTACTTC. The genes are TRBV29-1 and TRBJ2-7; D unresolved. The CDR3 runs to 13 residues. V was clipped by 4 bases and J by 1 base, with 11 bases between them. Germline lookup yields CDR1 SQVTM and CDR2 ANQGSEA.

The CDR3 DNA sequence: TGTGCCAGCAGTCGGGACGTCAGCACAGATACGCAGTATTTT. This sequence encodes CASSRDVSTDTQYF. The chain uses TRBV14 and TRBJ2-3; D tentatively fits TRBD1 or TRBD2 (5 bases each). Germline-derived CDR1 and CDR2 are SGHDN and FVKESK. V lost 6 bases and J 0 bases, leaving 10 bases between the germline ends. The CDR3 totals 14 residues.